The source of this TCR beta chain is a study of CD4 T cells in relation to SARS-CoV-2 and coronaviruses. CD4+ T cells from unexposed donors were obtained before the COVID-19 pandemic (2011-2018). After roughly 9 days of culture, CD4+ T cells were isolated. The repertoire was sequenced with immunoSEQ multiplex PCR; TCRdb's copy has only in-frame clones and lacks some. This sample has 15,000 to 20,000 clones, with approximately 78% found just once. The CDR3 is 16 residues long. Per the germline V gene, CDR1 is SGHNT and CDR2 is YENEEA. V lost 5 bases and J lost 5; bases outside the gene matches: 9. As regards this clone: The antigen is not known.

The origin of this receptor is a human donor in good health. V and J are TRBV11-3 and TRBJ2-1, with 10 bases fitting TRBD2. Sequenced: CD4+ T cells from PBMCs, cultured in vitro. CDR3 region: CASSPQTSGANNEQFF. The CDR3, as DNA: TGTGCCAGCAGCCCCCAAACTAGCGGGGCGAACAATGAGCAGTTCTTC.